The subject of this entry is one TCR beta chain. The sample is drawn from a study of T cell responses to AZD1222 COVID-19 vaccine. Generated by immunoSEQ multiplex PCR, the TCRdb table keeps only in-frame clones and is missing some. The data show tens of thousands of clones, around 87% seen once. Sequenced here: peripheral blood, sampled 28 days after the second AZD1222 dose. This receptor was identified in an adult who received the AZD1222 COVID-19 vaccine.

The CDR3 coding sequence is TGCAGTGCTAGTCTTCGGACAGGGGGCACAGATACGCAGTATTTT. This gives the protein CSASLRTGGTDTQYF. The V gene is TRBV20-1, the J gene TRBJ2-3; 9 bases align to TRBD1. V shed 3 bases, J shed 1 base, and the junction held 5 bases outside the gene matches. This CDR3 has 15 residues. Germline V CDR1 and CDR2: DFQATT, SNEGSKA (reference sequence).